This T cell receptor beta chain was observed in a study of T cells after yellow fever vaccination. Findings and caveats of the study: Only a minor proportion of clonotypes was detected across both CD4 and CD8 compartments. Faster peaking, at day 5 versus 15, marked a secondary response that was weaker.

Conversion of TCR transcripts into cDNA relied on 5'RACE template switching, which added a universal primer site and UMIs. TCRdb reanalysed the 5' RACE reads using MiXCR and keeps one entry per CDR3 protein. Found here are some 260,000 distinct CDR3 sequences, roughly 5% of them singletons; the top ten hold around 3.3%. CDR1 and CDR2 (germline): MNHEY, SVGEGT. Trimming pared 4 bases from V and 2 bases from J, leaving 17 bases between. CDR3 length: 16 amino acids. This clonotype was picked up many times. Its antigen is unknown. The clonotype originates from a man aged 18 to 29 who received the YFV17D yellow fever vaccine. Sequenced material: CD4+ T cells sorted from PBMCs, taken on the day of the yellow fever booster vaccination. V gene TRBV6-2 or TRBV6-3 combines with J gene TRBJ2-5; a weak D match, TRBD1 (6 bases). The CDR3 region has the DNA TGTGCCAGCAGTTCCCCGGACAGATCTCCGCAAGAGACCCAGTACTTC. Its translation is CASSSPDRSPQETQYF.